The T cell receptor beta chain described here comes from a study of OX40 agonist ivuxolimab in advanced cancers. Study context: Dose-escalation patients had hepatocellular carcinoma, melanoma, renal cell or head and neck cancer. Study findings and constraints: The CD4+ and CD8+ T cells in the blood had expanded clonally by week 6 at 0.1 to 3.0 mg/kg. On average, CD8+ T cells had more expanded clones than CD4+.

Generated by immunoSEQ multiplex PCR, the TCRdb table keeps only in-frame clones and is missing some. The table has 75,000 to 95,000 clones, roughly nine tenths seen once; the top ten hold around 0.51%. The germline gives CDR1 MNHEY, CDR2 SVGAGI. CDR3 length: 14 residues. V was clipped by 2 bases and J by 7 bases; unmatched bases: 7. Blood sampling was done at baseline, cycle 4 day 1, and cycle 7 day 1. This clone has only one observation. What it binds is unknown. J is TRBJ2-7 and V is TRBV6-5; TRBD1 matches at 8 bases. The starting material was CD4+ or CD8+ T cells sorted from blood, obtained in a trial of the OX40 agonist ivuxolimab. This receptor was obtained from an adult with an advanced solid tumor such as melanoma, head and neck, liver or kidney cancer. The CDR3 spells CASSYATGGWEQYF. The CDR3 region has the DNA TGTGCCAGCAGTTACGCCACAGGGGGGTGGGAGCAGTACTTC.